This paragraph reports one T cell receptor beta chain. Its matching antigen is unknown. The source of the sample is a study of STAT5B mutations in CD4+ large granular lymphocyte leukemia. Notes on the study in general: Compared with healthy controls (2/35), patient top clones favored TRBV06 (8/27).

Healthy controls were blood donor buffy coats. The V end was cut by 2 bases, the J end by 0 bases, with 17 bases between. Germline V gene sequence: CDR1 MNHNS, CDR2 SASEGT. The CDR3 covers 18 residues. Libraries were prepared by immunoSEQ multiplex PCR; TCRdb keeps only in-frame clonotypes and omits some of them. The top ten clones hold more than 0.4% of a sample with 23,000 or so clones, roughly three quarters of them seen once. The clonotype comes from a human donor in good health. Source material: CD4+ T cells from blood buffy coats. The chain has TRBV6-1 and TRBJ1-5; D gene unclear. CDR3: CASSENNPGYISNQPQHF. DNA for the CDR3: TGTGCCAGCAGTGAAAACAACCCTGGGTATATTAGCAATCAGCCCCAGCATTTT.